A single sample is the source of the 23 T cell receptor beta chains below, sequenced in a study of response to subunit inactivated influenza vaccine. Each CDR3 protein gets one entry after TCRdb re-called the RT-PCR reads with MiXCR. The table has roughly 170,000 distinct CDR3 sequences, around 8.8% seen once. The sample was non-naive T cells sorted from PBMCs, taken on the day of vaccination. The source of these receptors is a man aged 50-59 years who received an inactivated influenza vaccine.

Only a few counts were recorded for this clonotype. The chain is built from TRBV14 and TRBJ2-6; D is possibly TRBD2 (6 bases). The germline CDR1 and CDR2 sequences are SGHDN and FVKESK. Trimming stripped 4 bases from V and 2 bases from J, with 9 bases between. This CDR3 contains 15 residues. This chain's CDR3 is CASSPSGAGANVLTF. CDR3 coding DNA: TGTGCCAGCAGCCCCTCGGGGGCTGGGGCCAACGTCCTGACTTTC.

This clonotype was seen more than once but under ten times. This chain joins TRBV12-3 or TRBV12-4 and TRBJ2-2; a weak D match, TRBD2 (5 bases). Trimming removed 3 bases from V and 6 bases from J, with 11 bases in between. This CDR3 has 14 residues. For the CDR3, the DNA is TGTGCCAGCAGTTTTGGGGAGTTGGCCGGGGAGCTGTTTTTT. This translates into CASSFGELAGELFF.

V gene TRBV5-1 combines with J gene TRBJ1-4; no reliable D call. The germline V gene encodes CDR1 SGHRS and CDR2 YFSETQ. Trimming took off 0 bases at V and 0 bases at J, with 6 bases between the two ends. The CDR3 runs 15 residues. CDR3 loop: CASSLGDSTNEKLFF. In nucleotides, the CDR3 is TGCGCCAGCAGCTTGGGGGATTCAACTAATGAAAAACTGTTTTTT.

This clonotype was observed a few times. This sequence joins TRBV12-3 or TRBV12-4 and TRBJ1-4; D gene uncertain. The CDR3 totals 14 residues. V lost 2 bases, J lost 7 bases, and 11 bases lay in between. The chain's CDR3 is CASSLWGNGEKLFF. CDR3 DNA sequence: TGTGCCAGCAGTTTATGGGGTAATGGTGAAAAACTGTTTTTT.

This clonotype was seen at least ten times. This rearrangement joins TRBV7-9 to TRBJ2-1; 9 bases align to TRBD1. J gave up 6 bases and V 4 bases, and 7 bases lay outside the gene matches. CDR3 length equals 15 residues. Germline lookup yields CDR1 SEHNR and CDR2 FQNEAQ (reference sequence). The CDR3 sequence: CASSSGQGGINEQFF. CDR3 DNA sequence: TGTGCCAGCAGCTCGGGACAGGGAGGGATCAATGAGCAGTTCTTC.

This clonotype was counted a few times. V gene TRBV5-4 combines with J gene TRBJ2-2; a possible D gene is TRBD2 (5 bases). This CDR3 comprises 19 residues. The germline CDR1 and CDR2 sequences are SGHNT and YYREEE (reference sequence). V was shortened by 1 base and J by 4 bases, with 23 bases between the two germline ends. The CDR3 loop is CASSLLSGYGFAGTGELFF. CDR3 DNA sequence: TGTGCCAGCAGCTTGTTATCGGGGTACGGTTTCGCGGGCACCGGGGAGCTGTTTTTT.

The CDR3 DNA is TGTGCCAGCAGGACAGTACCTAGCACAGATACGCAGTATTTT. As protein: CASRTVPSTDTQYF. The V gene is TRBV7-2, the J gene TRBJ2-3, with TRBD1 as a possible D gene (5 bases). Trimming left V 6 bases short and J 0 bases short, with 10 bases between. The CDR3 covers 14 residues. Germline V gene lookup returns CDR1 SGHTA and CDR2 FQGNSA.

This clonotype was detected many times. The rearrangement joins TRBV29-1 to TRBJ2-5, with 7 bases matching TRBD2. The CDR3 spans 15 residues. V trimming: 2 bases; J trimming: 5 bases; junction bases outside the gene matches: 11. Germline V CDR1 and CDR2: SQVTM, ANQGSEA. For the CDR3, the DNA is TGCAGCGTTGAAAGGGAGGGAATGGCCTGGGAGACCCAGTACTTC. This codes for CSVEREGMAWETQYF. The variable domain in full, completed from reference TRBV29-1 and TRBJ2-5, reads SAVISQKPSRDICQRGTSLTIQCQVDSQVTMMFWYRQQPGQSLTLIATANQGSEATYESGFVIDKFPISRPNLTFSTLTVSNMSPEDSSIYLCSVEREGMAWETQYFGPGTRLLVL.

This clonotype was found a few times. In DNA, the CDR3 is TGTGCCAGCAGCTTAAACAGGGCGGTTGGTCAGCCCCAGCATTTT. This sequence encodes CASSLNRAVGQPQHF. The rearrangement uses TRBV7-2 and TRBJ1-5, with D possibly matching TRBD1 (6 bases). The CDR3 is made up of 15 amino acids. The germline V gene has CDR1 SGHTA and CDR2 FQGNSA. V was shortened by 2 bases and J by 6 bases, with 14 bases between the two germline ends.

Concerning this clonotype: The junction and the germline gene differ at one end; a read error may be behind it. The chain combines TRBV6-2 or TRBV6-3 with TRBJ2-5; unclear D gene. The CDR3 is 14 residues long. Germline CDR1 MNHEY, CDR2 SVGEGT. CDR3 protein: CVSSYLSSLETQYF. In DNA form, the CDR3 reads TGTGTCAGCAGTTACCTTTCGAGTCTAGAGACCCAGTACTTC.

This sequence joins TRBV20-1 and TRBJ2-3; 11 bases map to TRBD2. Germline V gene lookup returns CDR1 DFQATT and CDR2 SNEGSKA (reference sequence). V was clipped by 1 base and J by 3 bases; unmatched bases: 6. The CDR3 runs 16 residues. CDR3 DNA: TGCAGTGCTAGAGCACTAGCGGGGGCTCTAACAGATACGCAGTATTTT. This translates into CSARALAGALTDTQYF.

This clonotype was found many times. The chain has TRBV18 and TRBJ2-5; D unclear. Germline V gene lookup returns CDR1 KGHSH and CDR2 LQKENI. The CDR3 runs to 11 residues. Trimming removed 8 bases at V and 5 bases at J, with 9 bases between. The CDR3 DNA sequence: TGTGCCAGCAGTCCCGGGGAGACCCAGTACTTC. Translating it yields CASSPGETQYF.

A few counts support this clonotype. This sequence joins TRBV9 and TRBJ2-7, with D possibly matching TRBD2 (5 bases). The V gene lost 4 bases and the J gene lost 3 bases, with 14 bases spanning the gap. The CDR3 loop spans 14 amino acids. The V gene's germline CDR1 is SGDLS and CDR2 YYNGEE. DNA of the CDR3: TGTGCCAGCAGCCCCCACGAGGGTAACTACGAGCAGTACTTC. Protein product: CASSPHEGNYEQYF.

V usage is TRBV28 and J usage is TRBJ2-5; D is tentatively TRBD1 or TRBD2 (6 bases each). CDR3 length equals 12 residues. V was cut by 6 bases and J by 6 bases, with 11 bases left in between. In germline, CDR1 is MDHEN, CDR2 SYDVKM. DNA of the CDR3: TGTGCCAGCAGCCAGGGGAGGAAGACCCAGTACTTC. This encodes CASSQGRKTQYF.

Many counts were recorded for this clonotype. CDR3 in amino acids: CSAWVWGSYNEQFF. The CDR3 bases are TGCAGTGCTTGGGTTTGGGGGTCCTACAATGAGCAGTTCTTC. The V gene is TRBV20-1, the J gene TRBJ2-1; D assignment may be TRBD1 or TRBD2 (5 bases each). The V end lost 5 bases, the J end lost 1 base, and 12 bases lay between the germline ends. Germline-derived CDR1 and CDR2 are DFQATT and SNEGSKA (reference sequence). This CDR3 spans 14 amino acids.

The V call is TRBV27, the J call TRBJ1-1; D is uncertain. The CDR3 contains 13 residues. From germline, CDR1 is MNHEY and CDR2 SMNVEV (reference sequence). Trimming removed 1 base at V and 3 bases at J, with 6 bases between. The DNA for the CDR3 is TGTGCCAGCAGTTTATACTGGGACACTGAAGCTTTCTTT. Its translation: CASSLYWDTEAFF.

The V call is TRBV4-1, the J call TRBJ2-7, with D perhaps TRBD1 (6 bases). Germline CDR1 and CDR2: MGHRA and YSYEKL. The CDR3 runs 16 residues. V gave up 3 bases and J gave up 2 bases, with 17 bases separating them. The CDR3, as DNA: TGCGCCAGCAGCCAGCGCCCCCTCAGGGGAACCTACGAGCAGTACTTC. Protein sequence: CASSQRPLRGTYEQYF.

In this sample, this clonotype turned up a few times. The chain recombines TRBV10-3 with TRBJ2-3; TRBD2 agrees at 9 bases. Germline CDR1 and CDR2: ENHRY and SYGVKD. This CDR3 contains 14 residues. Losses at the gene ends were 8 bases for V and 3 bases for J; bases not matched to a gene: 6. CDR3 DNA: TGTGCCATCGGAGCGGGAGGCGGGACAGATACGCAGTATTTT. Its protein is CAIGAGGGTDTQYF.

There are a few counts of this clonotype. V and J are TRBV7-2 and TRBJ2-1; maybe TRBD2 (7 bases). Germline-derived CDR1 and CDR2 are SGHTA and FQGNSA. Trimming cost V 6 bases and J 4 bases, with 22 bases left between them. This CDR3 is built from 17 residues. The CDR3 region is CASRKSGGGLSYNEQFF. The CDR3 DNA follows: TGTGCCAGCAGAAAGAGTGGGGGGGGCCTTTCATACAATGAGCAGTTCTTC.

This clonotype was counted ten times or more. V usage is TRBV12-3 or TRBV12-4 and J usage is TRBJ2-3, with D perhaps TRBD2 (6 bases). The V end was cut by 6 bases, the J end by 5 bases, with 9 bases between. This CDR3 is 12 amino acids long. The chain's CDR3 is CASRSTRDTQYF. The CDR3 DNA reads as TGTGCCAGCAGGTCGACTAGAGATACGCAGTATTTT.

This clonotype was seen a few times. The chain joins TRBV5-4 to TRBJ2-7, with D possibly being TRBD2 (7 bases). Germline CDR1 reads SGHNT; CDR2 reads YYREEE (reference sequence). This CDR3 comprises 16 residues. The V end was cut by 0 bases, the J end by 3 bases, with 16 bases between. The CDR3 reads CASSLARRGLHYEQYF. CDR3 nucleotide sequence: TGTGCCAGCAGCTTGGCCCGCAGGGGACTACACTACGAGCAGTACTTC.

This clonotype was counted a few times. The CDR3 spells CASSRTSIYNEQFF. The CDR3, as DNA: TGTGCCAGCAGCCGGACTAGTATATACAATGAGCAGTTCTTC. This rearrangement joins TRBV14 to TRBJ2-1, with 7 bases lining up with TRBD2. Trimming at V came to 4 bases and at J to 4 bases, leaving 4 bases not matched to a gene. Per germline, CDR1 SGHDN and CDR2 FVKESK. This CDR3 region has 14 residues.

The chain is built from TRBV6-1 and TRBJ2-7, with D perhaps being TRBD1 or TRBD2 (6 bases each). From germline, CDR1 is MNHNS and CDR2 SASEGT. The CDR3 totals 15 residues. Trimming left V 8 bases short and J 4 bases short, with 21 bases between. Here the CDR3 reads CASGLLGGSSYEQYF. The CDR3 DNA is TGTGCCAGCGGTCTATTGGGGGGCTCTTCGTACGAGCAGTACTTC.